This T cell receptor beta chain is drawn from a study of blood T cell repertoires in COVID-19 (dated by TCRdb to 2020 to 2021). General notes on the study: Samples covering the acute and convalescent phases of COVID-19 were provided by collaborators in the United States, Italy and Spain. Where available, HLA class I and class II types were obtained from metadata supplied by the sample provider rather than from assay-based typing. The samples were drawn from the first 160 participants of the ongoing ImmuneRACE study and from more than 1,000 subjects provided by 6 global collaborators. A de-identified subject ID, COVID-19 status, age in years and sex were almost always included in the sample metadata. The material from the prospective study consisted of cDNA or gDNA derived from T cells, B-cell-depleted T cells, or PBMCs. The repertoires were released in a freely available public database meant as a resource for research on the immune response to SARS-CoV-2. Deeply sampled blood TCRbeta repertoires from subjects exposed to, actively infected with, or recovered from COVID-19 were included in the dataset.

At one collaborating source in Seattle, patients were enrolled during active infection and were followed longitudinally through the course of disease. Each collaborating institution followed its own protocols to collect whole blood in K2EDTA tubes. For TCRbeta analysis, collaborators shipped samples in one of three forms: frozen whole blood, isolated PBMCs, or DNA extracted from either of those sample types. Per the germline V gene (reference sequence), MNHEY is the CDR1 and SMNVEV is the CDR2. V ends up 6 bases short and J 5 bases short, with an unmatched junction base count of 5. The CDR3 sequence holds 14 residues, the cysteine and phenylalanine included. Just CDR3 DNA is preserved here, 42 bases in frame from base 1. Points on this clone: Its target antigen remains unknown. Base qualities are not at hand, and no much larger clone is one base apart.

Overall study results and their limits: The amount of clinical and demographic metadata varied by source and participant and was provided uncurated.

TCRbeta CDR3 regions were amplified from genomic DNA by means of the immunoSEQ Assay, a bias-controlled multiplex PCR. The published analysis was carried out like this. Within the assay, amplification of reference gene primers was used to estimate how many nucleated cells each sample contained. Sequence reads were collapsed and filtered to measure the absolute abundance of every unique TCRbeta CDR3 rearrangement. For each sample, productive Simpson clonality was calculated as the square root of Simpson's diversity index over productive rearrangements. The table was pulled from immuneACCESS by TCRdb, which kept in-frame rearrangements only. Such tables lose some clones; where checked, under half of the loss comes from unresolved V genes, and the rest has no known cause. The V and J calls and the clone size are those of that table, but D and trimming were determined from the DNA. Recorded for this sample are a few hundred thousand clones; approximately 89% of them occurred a single time. Together, the top ten hold roughly 10% of the sample.

This sequence was found in a woman in her seventies with COVID-19, enrolled during active disease. The specimen sequenced was peripheral blood. The V and J genes are TRBV27 and TRBJ2-2; the central 8 bases match TRBD1. The sequenced DNA is TGTGCCAGCAGGACAGGGGTTGGGACCGGGGAGCTGTTTTTT. It translates to CASRTGVGTGELFF.